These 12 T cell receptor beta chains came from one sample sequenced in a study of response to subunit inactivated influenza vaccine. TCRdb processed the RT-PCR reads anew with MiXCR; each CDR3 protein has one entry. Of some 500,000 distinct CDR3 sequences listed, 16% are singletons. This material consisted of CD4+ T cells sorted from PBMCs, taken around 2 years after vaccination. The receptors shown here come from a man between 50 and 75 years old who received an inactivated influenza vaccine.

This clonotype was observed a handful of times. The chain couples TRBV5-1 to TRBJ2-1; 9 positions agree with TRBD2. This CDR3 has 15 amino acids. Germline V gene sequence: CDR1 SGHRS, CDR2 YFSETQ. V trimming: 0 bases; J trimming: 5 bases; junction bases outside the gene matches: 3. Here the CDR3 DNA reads TGCGCCAGCAGCTTGGGACTAGCGGAAGACAATGAGCAGTTCTTC. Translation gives CASSLGLAEDNEQFF. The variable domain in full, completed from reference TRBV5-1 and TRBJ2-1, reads KAGVTQTPRYLIKTRGQQVTLSCSPISGHRSVSWYQQTPGQGLQFLFEYFSETQRNKGNFPGRFSGRQFSNSRSEMNVSTLELGDSALYLCASSLGLAEDNEQFFGPGTRLTVL.

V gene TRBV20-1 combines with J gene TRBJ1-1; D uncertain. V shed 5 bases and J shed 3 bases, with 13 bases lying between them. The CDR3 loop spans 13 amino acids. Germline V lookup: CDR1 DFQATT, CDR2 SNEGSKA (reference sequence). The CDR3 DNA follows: TGCAGTGCTCCATTTATCCGGCACACTGAAGCTTTCTTT. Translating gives CSAPFIRHTEAFF.

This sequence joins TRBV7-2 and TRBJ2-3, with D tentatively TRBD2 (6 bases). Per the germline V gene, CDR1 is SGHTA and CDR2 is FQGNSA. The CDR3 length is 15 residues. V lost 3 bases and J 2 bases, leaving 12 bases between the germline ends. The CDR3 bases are TGTGCCAGCAGCTTGAGGCGGGGACCCACAGATACGCAGTATTTT. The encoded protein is CASSLRRGPTDTQYF.

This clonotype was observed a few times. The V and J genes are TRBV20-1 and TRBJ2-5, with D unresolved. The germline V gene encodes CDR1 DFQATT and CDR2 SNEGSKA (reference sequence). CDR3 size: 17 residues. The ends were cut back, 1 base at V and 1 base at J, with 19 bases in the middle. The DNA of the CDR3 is TGCAGTGCTAGAGCTCCCGCCGGGCCCCGGACCCAAGAGACCCAGTACTTC. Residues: CSARAPAGPRTQETQYF.

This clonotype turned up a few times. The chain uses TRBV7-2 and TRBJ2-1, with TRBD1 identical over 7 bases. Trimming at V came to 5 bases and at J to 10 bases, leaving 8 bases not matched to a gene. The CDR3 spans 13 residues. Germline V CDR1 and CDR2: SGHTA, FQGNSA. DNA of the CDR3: TGTGCCAGCAGCCAGGGGGAAAGAAGGGAGCAGTTCTTC. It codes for CASSQGERREQFF.

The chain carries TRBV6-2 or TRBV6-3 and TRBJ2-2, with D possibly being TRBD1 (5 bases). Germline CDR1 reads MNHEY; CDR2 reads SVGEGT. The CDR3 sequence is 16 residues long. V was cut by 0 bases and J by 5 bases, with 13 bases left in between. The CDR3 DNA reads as TGTGCCAGCAGTTACTCGACTGGGGCGCGTACCGGGGAGCTGTTTTTT. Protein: CASSYSTGARTGELFF.

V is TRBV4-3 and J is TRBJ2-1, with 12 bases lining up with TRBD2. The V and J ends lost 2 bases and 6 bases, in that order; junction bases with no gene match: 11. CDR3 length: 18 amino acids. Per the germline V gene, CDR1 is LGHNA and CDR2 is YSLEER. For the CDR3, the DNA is TGCGCCAGCAGCCAACCGCCGACTAGCGGGAGTCGGGGCAATGAGCAGTTCTTC. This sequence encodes CASSQPPTSGSRGNEQFF.

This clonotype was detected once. The CDR3 protein is CASSRSVTDTQYF. DNA for the CDR3: TGTGCCAGTAGCAGGTCCGTCACAGATACGCAGTATTTT. The J gene is TRBJ2-3, the V gene TRBV19; D remains unclear. Trimming cost V 6 bases and J 2 bases, with 9 bases left between them. The CDR3 loop spans 13 amino acids. The germline CDR1 and CDR2 sequences are LNHDA and SQIVND (reference sequence). Using reference TRBV19 and TRBJ2-3 for the parts outside the CDR3, the full variable domain is DGGITQSPKYLFRKEGQNVTLSCEQNLNHDAMYWYRQDPGQGLRLIYYSQIVNDFQKGDIAEGYSVSREKKESFPLTVTSAQKNPTAFYLCASSRSVTDTQYFGPGTRLTVL.

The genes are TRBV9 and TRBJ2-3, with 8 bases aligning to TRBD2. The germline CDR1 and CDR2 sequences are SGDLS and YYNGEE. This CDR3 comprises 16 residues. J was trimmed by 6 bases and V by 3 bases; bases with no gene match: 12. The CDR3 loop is CASSGQRGNTHDTQYF. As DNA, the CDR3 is TGTGCCAGCAGCGGCCAGCGGGGGAATACACACGATACGCAGTATTTT.

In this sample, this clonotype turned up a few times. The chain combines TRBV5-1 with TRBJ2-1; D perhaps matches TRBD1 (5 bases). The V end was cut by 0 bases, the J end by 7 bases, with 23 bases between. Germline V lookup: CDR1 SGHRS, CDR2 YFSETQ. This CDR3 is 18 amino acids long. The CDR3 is CASSLGVTVHRSRNEQFF. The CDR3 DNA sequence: TGCGCCAGCAGCTTGGGGGTCACGGTCCACAGGTCCAGGAATGAGCAGTTCTTC.

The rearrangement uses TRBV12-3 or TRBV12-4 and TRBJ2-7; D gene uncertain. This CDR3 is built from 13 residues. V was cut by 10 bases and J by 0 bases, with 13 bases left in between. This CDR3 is CATPGQSSYEQYF. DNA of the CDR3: TGTGCCACCCCAGGCCAGAGCTCCTACGAGCAGTACTTC.

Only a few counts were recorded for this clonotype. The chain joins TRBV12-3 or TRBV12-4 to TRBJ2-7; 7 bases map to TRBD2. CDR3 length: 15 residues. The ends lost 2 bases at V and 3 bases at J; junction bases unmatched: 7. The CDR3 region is CASSLQAGEFYEQYF. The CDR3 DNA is TGTGCCAGCAGTTTACAGGCGGGGGAATTCTACGAGCAGTACTTC.